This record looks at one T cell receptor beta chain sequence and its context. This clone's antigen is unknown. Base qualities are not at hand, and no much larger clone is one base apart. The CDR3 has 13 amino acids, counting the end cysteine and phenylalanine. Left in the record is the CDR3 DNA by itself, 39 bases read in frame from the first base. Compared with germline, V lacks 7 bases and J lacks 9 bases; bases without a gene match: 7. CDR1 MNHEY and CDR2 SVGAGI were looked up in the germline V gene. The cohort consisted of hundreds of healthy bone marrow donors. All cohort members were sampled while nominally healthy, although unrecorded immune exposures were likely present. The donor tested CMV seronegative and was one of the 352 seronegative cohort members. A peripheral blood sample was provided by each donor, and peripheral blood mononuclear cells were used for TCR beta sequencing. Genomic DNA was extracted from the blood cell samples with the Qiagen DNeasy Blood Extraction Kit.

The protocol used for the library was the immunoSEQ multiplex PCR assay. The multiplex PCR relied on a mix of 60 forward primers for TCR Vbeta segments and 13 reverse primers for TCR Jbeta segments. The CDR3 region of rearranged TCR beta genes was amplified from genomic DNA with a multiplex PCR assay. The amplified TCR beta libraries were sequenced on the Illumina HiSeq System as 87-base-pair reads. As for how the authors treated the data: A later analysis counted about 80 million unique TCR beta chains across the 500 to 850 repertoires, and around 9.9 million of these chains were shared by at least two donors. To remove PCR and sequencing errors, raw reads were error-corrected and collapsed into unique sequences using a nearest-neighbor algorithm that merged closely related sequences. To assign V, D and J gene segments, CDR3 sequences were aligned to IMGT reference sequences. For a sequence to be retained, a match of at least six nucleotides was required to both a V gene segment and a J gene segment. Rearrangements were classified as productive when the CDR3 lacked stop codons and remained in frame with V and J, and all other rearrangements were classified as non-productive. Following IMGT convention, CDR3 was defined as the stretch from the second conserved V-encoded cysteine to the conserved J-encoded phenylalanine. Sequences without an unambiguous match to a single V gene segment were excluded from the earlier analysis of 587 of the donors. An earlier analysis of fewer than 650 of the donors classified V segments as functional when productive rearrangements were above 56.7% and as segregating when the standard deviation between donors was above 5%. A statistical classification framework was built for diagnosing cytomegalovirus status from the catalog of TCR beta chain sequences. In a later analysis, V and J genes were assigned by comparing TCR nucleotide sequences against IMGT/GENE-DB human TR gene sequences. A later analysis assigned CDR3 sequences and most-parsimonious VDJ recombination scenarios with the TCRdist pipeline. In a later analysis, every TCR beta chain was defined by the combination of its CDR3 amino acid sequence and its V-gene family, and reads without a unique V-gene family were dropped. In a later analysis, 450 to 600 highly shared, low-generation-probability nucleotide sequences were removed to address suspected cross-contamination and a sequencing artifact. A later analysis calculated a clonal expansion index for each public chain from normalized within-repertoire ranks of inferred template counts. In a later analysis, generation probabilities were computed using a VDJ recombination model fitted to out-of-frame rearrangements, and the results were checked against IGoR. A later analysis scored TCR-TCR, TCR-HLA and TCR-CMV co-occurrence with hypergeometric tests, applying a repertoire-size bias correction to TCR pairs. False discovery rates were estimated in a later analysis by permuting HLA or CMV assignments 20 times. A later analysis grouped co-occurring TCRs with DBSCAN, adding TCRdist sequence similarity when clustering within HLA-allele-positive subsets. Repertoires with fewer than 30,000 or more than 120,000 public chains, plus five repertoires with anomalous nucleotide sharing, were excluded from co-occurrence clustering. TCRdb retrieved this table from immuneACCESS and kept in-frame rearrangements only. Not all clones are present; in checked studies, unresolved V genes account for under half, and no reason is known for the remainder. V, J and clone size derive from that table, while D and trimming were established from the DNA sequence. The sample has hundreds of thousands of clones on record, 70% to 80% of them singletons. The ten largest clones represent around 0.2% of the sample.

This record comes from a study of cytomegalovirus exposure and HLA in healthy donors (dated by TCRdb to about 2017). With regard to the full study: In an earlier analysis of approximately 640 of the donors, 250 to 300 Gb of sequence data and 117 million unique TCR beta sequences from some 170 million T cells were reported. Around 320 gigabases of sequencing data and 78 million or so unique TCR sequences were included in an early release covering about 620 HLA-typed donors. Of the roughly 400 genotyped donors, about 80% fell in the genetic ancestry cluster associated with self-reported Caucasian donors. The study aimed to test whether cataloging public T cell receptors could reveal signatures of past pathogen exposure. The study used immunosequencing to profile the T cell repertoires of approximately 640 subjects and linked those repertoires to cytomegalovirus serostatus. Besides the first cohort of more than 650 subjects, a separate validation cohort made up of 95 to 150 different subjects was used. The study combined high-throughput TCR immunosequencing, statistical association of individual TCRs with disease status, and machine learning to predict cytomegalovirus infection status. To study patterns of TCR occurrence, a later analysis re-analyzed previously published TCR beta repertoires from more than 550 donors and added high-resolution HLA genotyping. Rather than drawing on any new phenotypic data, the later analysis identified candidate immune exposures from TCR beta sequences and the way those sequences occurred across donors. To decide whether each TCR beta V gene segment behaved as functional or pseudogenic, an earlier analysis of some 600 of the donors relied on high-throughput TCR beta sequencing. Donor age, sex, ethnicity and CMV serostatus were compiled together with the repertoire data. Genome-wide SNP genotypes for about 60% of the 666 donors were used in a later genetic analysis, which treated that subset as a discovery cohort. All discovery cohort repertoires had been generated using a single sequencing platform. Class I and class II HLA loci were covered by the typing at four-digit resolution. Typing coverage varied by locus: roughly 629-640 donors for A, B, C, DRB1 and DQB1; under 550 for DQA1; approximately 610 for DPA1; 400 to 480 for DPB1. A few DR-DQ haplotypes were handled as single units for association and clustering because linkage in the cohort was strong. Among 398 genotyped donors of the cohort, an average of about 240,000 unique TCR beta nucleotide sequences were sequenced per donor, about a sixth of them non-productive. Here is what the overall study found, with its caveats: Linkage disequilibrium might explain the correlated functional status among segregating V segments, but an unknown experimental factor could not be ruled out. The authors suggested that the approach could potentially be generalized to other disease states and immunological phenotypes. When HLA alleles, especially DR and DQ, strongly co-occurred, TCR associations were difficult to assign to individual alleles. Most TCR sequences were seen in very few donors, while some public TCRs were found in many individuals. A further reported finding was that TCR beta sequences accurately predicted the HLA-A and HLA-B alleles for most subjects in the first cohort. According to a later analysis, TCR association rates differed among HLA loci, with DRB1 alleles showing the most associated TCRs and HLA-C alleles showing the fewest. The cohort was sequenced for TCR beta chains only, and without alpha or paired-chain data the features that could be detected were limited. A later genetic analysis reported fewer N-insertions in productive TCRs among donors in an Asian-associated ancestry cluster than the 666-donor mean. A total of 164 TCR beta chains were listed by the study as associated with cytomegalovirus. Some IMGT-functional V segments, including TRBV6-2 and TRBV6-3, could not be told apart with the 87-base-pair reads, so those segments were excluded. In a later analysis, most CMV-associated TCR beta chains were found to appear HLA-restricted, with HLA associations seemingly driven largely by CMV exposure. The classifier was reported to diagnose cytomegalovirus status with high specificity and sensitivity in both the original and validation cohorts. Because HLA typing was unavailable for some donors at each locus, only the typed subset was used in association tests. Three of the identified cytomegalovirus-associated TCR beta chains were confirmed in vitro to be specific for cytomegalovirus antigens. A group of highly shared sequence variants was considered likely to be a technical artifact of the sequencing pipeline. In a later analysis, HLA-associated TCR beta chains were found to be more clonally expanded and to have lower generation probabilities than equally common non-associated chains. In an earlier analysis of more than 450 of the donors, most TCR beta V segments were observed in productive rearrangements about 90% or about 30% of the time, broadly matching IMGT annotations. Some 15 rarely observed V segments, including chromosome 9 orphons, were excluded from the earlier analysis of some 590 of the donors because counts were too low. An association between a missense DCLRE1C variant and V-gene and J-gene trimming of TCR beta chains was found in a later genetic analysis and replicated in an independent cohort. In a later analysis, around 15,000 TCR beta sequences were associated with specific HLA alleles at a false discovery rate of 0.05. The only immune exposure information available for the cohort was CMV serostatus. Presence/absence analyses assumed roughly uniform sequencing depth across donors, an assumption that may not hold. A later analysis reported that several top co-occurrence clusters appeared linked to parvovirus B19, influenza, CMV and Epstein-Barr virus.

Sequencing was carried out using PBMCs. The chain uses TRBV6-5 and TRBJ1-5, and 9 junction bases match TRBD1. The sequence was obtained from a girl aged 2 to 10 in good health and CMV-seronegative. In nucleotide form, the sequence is TGTGCCAGCACTCGGACAGGGGCTTCGCCCCAGCATTTT. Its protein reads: CASTRTGASPQHF.